This is a list of T cell receptor beta chains from one sample in a study of cytomegalovirus exposure and HLA in healthy donors. TCRdb keeps only in-frame clones here, not all; method: immunoSEQ multiplex PCR. Among roughly 110,000 clones listed, 88% were seen once. What was sequenced was PBMCs. The receptor set was obtained from a woman aged 18-29 years in good health and CMV-seropositive. Both conserved end residues are trimmed from each CDR3. D genes are given only for firm matches.

D gene	V gene	CDR3 length	J gene	CDR3 protein
TRBD1	TRBV6-1	12	TRBJ1-2	ASSEKGRGDGYT
TRBD1	TRBV6-6	13	TRBJ1-4	ASSRGTGQNEKLF
-	TRBV7-2	14	TRBJ1-1	ASTLKSGGLNTEAF
TRBD1	TRBV4-2	15	TRBJ2-3	ASSHPSGTGGADTQY
-	TRBV28	11	TRBJ2-1	ASREQGDNEQF
-	TRBV7-2	11	TRBJ2-3	ASSPESADTQY
-	TRBV2	14	TRBJ1-4	ASSVLTGGQNEKLF
TRBD2	TRBV29-1	13	TRBJ2-5	SAIGRGTDQETQY
-	TRBV27	13	TRBJ1-1	ASNPSGGLGTEAF
-	TRBV10-2	11	TRBJ2-3	ASSGGGRDTQY
TRBD1	TRBV15	13	TRBJ2-2	ATSKGQGATGELF
TRBD2	TRBV10-3	11	TRBJ2-3	AISGTSEDTQY
-	TRBV5-1	12	TRBJ1-2	ASSLADSTYGYT
-	TRBV7-9	12	TRBJ2-7	ASSFRAGNYEQY
TRBD2	TRBV25-1	15	TRBJ2-7	ASSDPGLAGPQEEQY
-	TRBV6-1	12	TRBJ2-7	ASSEKGHLYEQY
-	TRBV11-2	11	TRBJ2-7	ASSFTSSYEQY
TRBD1	TRBV28	12	TRBJ2-7	ASSLSGGQGEQY
TRBD1	TRBV28	13	TRBJ2-5	ASSSGTVRPETQY
-	TRBV11-3	11	TRBJ2-1	ASSSRMGGEQF
TRBD1	TRBV19	12	TRBJ1-2	ASTTGQGGYGYT
TRBD2	TRBV5-4	15	TRBJ2-1	ASSFGLAGVLASEQF
TRBD2	TRBV19	12	TRBJ2-3	ASSRGLATDTQY
-	TRBV27	9	TRBJ2-2	ASSSLGELF
TRBD2	TRBV7-9	13	TRBJ2-5	ASSLPTSGEETQY
TRBD2	TRBV5-6	16	TRBJ2-3	ASSSLIAGGPRGDTQY
-	TRBV6-5	9	TRBJ2-2	ASSTTGELF
-	TRBV6-5	13	TRBJ1-5	ASRPDKYSNQPQH
-	TRBV9	13	TRBJ2-7	ASSVGQGSNYEQY
-	TRBV2	13	TRBJ1-1	AVLNDTSANTEAF
-	TRBV4-2	11	TRBJ2-1	ASSQDRVNEQF
-	TRBV7-9	13	TRBJ1-2	ASSPTPTGSDGYT
TRBD1	TRBV9	12	TRBJ1-4	ASSQSGTAEKLF
TRBD1	TRBV7-9	11	TRBJ1-2	ASSPTGDYGYT
-	TRBV6-6	11	TRBJ1-5	ASSYGANQPQH
TRBD1	TRBV19	13	TRBJ2-4	ASSYPTGVTNIQY
TRBD2	TRBV25-1	12	TRBJ2-3	ASSTSGGADTQY
-	TRBV18	10	TRBJ2-3	ASSPSTDTQY
TRBD2	TRBV6-7	13	TRBJ2-2	ASSYGLAGWGELF
TRBD1	TRBV19	16	TRBJ2-1	ASSIDGPGTGAYNEQF
TRBD2	TRBV6-7	11	TRBJ2-4	ASSRGLAYIQY
-	TRBV29-1	11	TRBJ1-2	SVRLTSNYGYT
TRBD1	TRBV7-8	14	TRBJ1-6	ASSFPETGGYSPLH
-	TRBV4-1	17	TRBJ2-6	ASSQTQGFSLPGANVLT
TRBD1	TRBV4-2	13	TRBJ1-2	ASSQDRGRGSGYT
-	TRBV7-8	13	TRBJ1-5	ASSLAGRGDQPQH
TRBD1	TRBV11-2	13	TRBJ2-1	ASSLGGTGYNEQF
TRBD1	TRBV28	12	TRBJ1-2	ASSSGQGIYGYT
-	TRBV5-6	10	TRBJ1-5	ASSRYNQPQH
TRBD1	TRBV25-1	11	TRBJ1-2	ASKTGGGYGYT
TRBD2	TRBV14	13	TRBJ2-1	ASSHSERGYNEQF
-	TRBV28	13	TRBJ2-1	ASSLGGDPYNEQF
-	TRBV19	11	TRBJ2-2	ASSIFGTGELF
-	TRBV4-1	12	TRBJ1-4	ASSQDPLNEKLF
TRBD1	TRBV25-1	11	TRBJ1-1	ASRDRGIGGAF
TRBD1	TRBV6-5	14	TRBJ1-1	ASSYRPGGGNTEAF